This record concerns one T cell receptor (beta chain) sequence. Its antigen is not known. These data are taken from a study of T cells in localized non-small cell lung cancer. Repertoires were generated with immunoSEQ multiplex PCR, while TCRdb's copy carries only in-frame clones and drops some. The profile covers some 38,000 clones, with more than 80% appearing a single time and approximately 7% taken by the ten largest. Study-wide findings and caveats: T cell clonality was highest in uninvolved adjacent lung, above tumor. Higher adjacent-lung clonality was associated with shorter survival. A median of 57 of the top 100 tumor clones appeared in adjacent lung, which was paired and uninvolved.

This CDR3 has 13 residues. Germline CDR1 and CDR2: SGDLS and YYNGEE. V lost 0 bases to trimming and J lost 4 bases, with 7 bases between them. This specimen was peripheral blood, taken before any cancer treatment. The rearrangement uses TRBV9 and TRBJ1-1; D unresolved. The origin of this receptor is a female donor older than 55 with stage I lung adenocarcinoma. The CDR3 nucleotides are TGTGCCAGCAGCGTAGCCGCCTCCACTGAAGCTTTCTTT. It yields the protein CASSVAASTEAFF.